This TCR beta chain was found in a study of PD-1 blockade in classical Hodgkin lymphoma. Each patient experienced a relapse that followed autologous stem cell transplantation, and brentuximab vedotin exposure varied. Germline V gene lookup returns CDR1 SNHLY and CDR2 FYNNEI. With V trimmed by 6 bases and J by 1 base, 3 bases remained unmatched. This CDR3 region has 14 residues. Sequenced by immunoSEQ multiplex PCR; TCRdb stores in-frame clones only, minus some. The sample yields fewer than 90,000 clones, about 92% seen once. The source of this sequence is a human donor with classical Hodgkin lymphoma. The sequencing here drew on peripheral blood mononuclear cells (PBMCs), taken at baseline. This sequence joins TRBV2 and TRBJ1-5; 7 bases line up with TRBD1. CDR3 region: CASSRDSSNQPQHF. DNA for the CDR3: TGTGCCAGCAGCAGGGACAGCAGCAATCAGCCCCAGCATTTT.